A selection of T cell receptor beta chains follows, all from one sample in a study of blood T cells in healthy people across ages. TCRdb independently ran MiXCR on the 5' RACE reads; one entry per CDR3 protein. In the table there are about 580,000 distinct CDR3 sequences, roughly 48% of which are singletons. Sequencing was carried out using blood. All receptors come from a man aged 80 or over in good health. CDR3s include the opening cysteine and the closing phenylalanine or tryptophan. The D gene is left open where the match is weak. Size values are once, few and many counts, or a class for expanded clones, and some rows have none.

clone size | D gene | J gene | V gene | CDR3 protein | CDR3 DNA
NA | TRBD1 | TRBJ1-1 | TRBV29-1 | CSSHTGGAEAFF | TGCAGCTCACATACAGGGGGAGCTGAAGCTTTCTTT
NA | NA | TRBJ2-7 | TRBV7-8 | CASSSDSVSSYNEQYF | TGTGCCAGCAGCTCTGATAGCGTCAGCTCCTACAATGAGCAGTACTTC
few | NA | TRBJ2-1 | TRBV11-3 | CASSLRTRGVGNEQFF | TGTGCCAGCAGCCTCCGAACTAGGGGGGTCGGCAATGAGCAGTTCTTC
NA | TRBD2 | TRBJ2-7 | TRBV5-1 | CASSSGTSGTSYEQYF | TGCGCCAGCAGCTCCGGGACTAGCGGAACATCCTACGAGCAGTACTTC
NA | TRBD2 | TRBJ2-7 | TRBV10-3 | CAIKSPSGSYEQYF | TGTGCCATCAAAAGTCCTAGCGGCTCCTACGAGCAGTACTTC
NA | NA | TRBJ2-1 | TRBV15 | CATNRERLALSYNEQFF | TGTGCCACCAACAGAGAGCGGCTAGCGTTATCCTACAATGAGCAGTTCTTC
many | TRBD2 | TRBJ2-5 | TRBV7-3 | CASSPSGAAGAQYF | TGTGCCAGCAGCCCTAGCGGGGCCGCTGGGGCCCAGTACTTC
NA | TRBD1 | TRBJ2-7 | TRBV6-2/TRBV6-3 | CASSNPHRRTGTYEQYF | TGTGCCAGCAGTAACCCTCATCGAAGGACAGGGACCTACGAGCAGTACTTC
NA | TRBD2 | TRBJ2-1 | TRBV20-1 | CSARVASGRHEQFF | TGCAGTGCTAGAGTGGCTAGCGGGAGGCATGAGCAGTTCTTC
few | TRBD2 | TRBJ2-7 | TRBV20-1 | CSAHRLAGGYEQYF | TGCAGTGCTCACCGACTAGCGGGAGGTTACGAGCAGTACTTC
once | NA | TRBJ2-5 | TRBV27 | CASSRRGRQETQYF | TGTGCCAGCAGTAGACGGGGGCGCCAAGAGACCCAGTACTTC
NA | NA | TRBJ1-2 | TRBV2 | CASSASNYGYTF | TGTGCCAGCAGTGCCAGCAACTATGGCTACACCTTC
NA | NA | TRBJ2-1 | TRBV20-1 | CSASAGEQFF | TGCAGTGCTAGCGCCGGTGAGCAGTTCTTC
NA | NA | TRBJ2-7 | TRBV5-1 | CASSSFADQDEQYF | TGCGCCAGCAGTTCCTTCGCCGATCAGGACGAGCAGTACTTC
once | NA | TRBJ2-1 | TRBV30 | CAWSRGWNEQFF | TGTGCCTGGAGTAGGGGATGGAATGAGCAGTTCTTC
NA | TRBD2 | TRBJ2-1 | TRBV5-1 | CATSPGLVVNEQFF | TGCGCCACATCTCCGGGACTAGTCGTCAATGAGCAGTTCTTC
NA | NA | TRBJ2-1 | TRBV7-3 | CASSFTGRGSYNEQFF | TGTGCCAGCAGTTTCACCGGGCGGGGCTCCTACAATGAGCAGTTCTTC
few | NA | TRBJ2-6 | TRBV20-1 | CSARDQPTGSGANVLTF | TGCAGTGCTAGAGATCAGCCTACAGGGTCCGGGGCCAACGTCCTGACTTTC
NA | TRBD1 | TRBJ2-1 | TRBV24-1 | CATSDPGWDSNNEQFF | TGTGCCACCAGTGATCCTGGATGGGACAGCAACAATGAGCAGTTCTTC
NA | TRBD2 | TRBJ2-3 | TRBV20-1 | CSARRRGVTDTQYF | TGCAGTGCTAGAAGGCGGGGGGTCACAGATACGCAGTATTTT
NA | TRBD2 | TRBJ2-1 | TRBV20-1 | CSARDRTGTSSYNEQFF | TGCAGTGCTAGAGATCGGACCGGGACTAGCTCTTACAATGAGCAGTTCTTC
NA | NA | TRBJ2-5 | TRBV6-1 | CASRLETQYF | TGTGCCAGTCGACTAGAGACCCAGTACTTC
NA | NA | TRBJ2-7 | TRBV12-3/TRBV12-4 | CASTTHDSYEQYF | TGTGCCAGCACTACTCACGACTCCTACGAGCAGTACTTC
NA | NA | TRBJ2-5 | TRBV9 | CASSVATGTGGEEQYF | TGTGCCAGCAGCGTAGCTACCGGAACAGGAGGCGAGGAGCAGTACTTC
NA | NA | TRBJ2-1 | TRBV16 | CASSPDWLSSYNEQFF | TGTGCCAGCAGCCCAGATTGGCTTAGCTCCTACAATGAGCAGTTCTTC
NA | TRBD1 | TRBJ2-3 | TRBV25-1 | CASSPRGQGRGDTQYF | TGTGCCAGCAGTCCGAGGGGACAGGGGCGGGGAGATACGCAGTATTTT
many | TRBD2 | TRBJ2-1 | TRBV6-5 | CASTPGLAYNEQFF | TGTGCCAGCACTCCGGGACTAGCCTACAATGAGCAGTTCTTC
NA | NA | TRBJ2-1 | TRBV27 | CASRSTATEQFF | TGTGCCAGCAGGAGTACCGCGACTGAGCAGTTCTTC
NA | NA | TRBJ2-1 | TRBV7-2 | CASSSQVEYNEQFF | TGTGCCAGCAGCTCCCAGGTCGAGTACAATGAGCAGTTCTTC
NA | TRBD1 | TRBJ2-7 | TRBV6-6 | CASSPWGQFSSYEQYF | TGTGCCAGCAGTCCCTGGGGACAGTTCAGCTCCTACGAGCAGTACTTC
NA | TRBD2 | TRBJ2-1 | TRBV27 | CASSLGSGQGHEQFF | TGTGCCAGCAGTTTAGGTAGCGGGCAAGGTCATGAGCAGTTCTTC
NA | TRBD2 | TRBJ2-7 | TRBV3-1 | CASEIAGGYNEQYF | TGTGCCAGCGAGATAGCGGGGGGTTACAATGAGCAGTACTTC
few | TRBD2 | TRBJ2-1 | TRBV27 | CASSLMIAGAGDEQFF | TGTGCCAGCAGTTTAATGATAGCGGGGGCTGGGGATGAGCAGTTCTTC
NA | TRBD1 | TRBJ2-4 | TRBV3-1 | CASSQDPTGVGKNIQYF | TGTGCCAGCAGCCAAGATCCGACAGGGGTGGGCAAAAACATTCAGTACTTC
NA | NA | TRBJ2-1 | TRBV6-1 | CASSPSGLFNNEQFF | TGTGCCAGCAGTCCAAGCGGACTCTTCAACAATGAGCAGTTCTTC
few | NA | TRBJ2-2 | TRBV12-3/TRBV12-4 | CASRRSNTGELFF | TGTGCCAGCAGGCGATCGAACACCGGGGAGCTGTTTTTT
few | NA | TRBJ1-2 | TRBV20-1 | CSAALIPSYGYTF | TGCAGTGCTGCTCTGATCCCTTCCTATGGCTACACCTTC